This section outlines one T cell receptor (beta chain) sequence together with its context. Unmatched junction bases numbered 7, after V lost 4 bases and J lost 2 bases. CDR1 is SGDLS, CDR2 YYNGEE, per germline. There are 15 residues in the CDR3. These data originate in a study of T-cell reconstitution after alpha-beta-depleted transplantation in children. Construction of the TCRbeta library involved unique molecular identifiers. MiXCR, applied by TCRdb to the PCR reads, yields one record per CDR3 protein. The data hold hundreds of thousands of distinct CDR3 sequences, with 15% to 20% observed a single time.

The rearrangement uses TRBV9 and TRBJ2-7; 9 bases match TRBD1. The source is a human donor who donated a stem cell graft to a child with acute lymphoblastic leukemia. Sequenced here: PBMCs from the stem cell graft donor, sampled from the stem cell graft. The CDR3 loop reads CASSFRGDRAYEQYF. The CDR3 region has the DNA TGTGCCAGCAGCTTCCGGGGGGACAGGGCCTACGAGCAGTACTTC.